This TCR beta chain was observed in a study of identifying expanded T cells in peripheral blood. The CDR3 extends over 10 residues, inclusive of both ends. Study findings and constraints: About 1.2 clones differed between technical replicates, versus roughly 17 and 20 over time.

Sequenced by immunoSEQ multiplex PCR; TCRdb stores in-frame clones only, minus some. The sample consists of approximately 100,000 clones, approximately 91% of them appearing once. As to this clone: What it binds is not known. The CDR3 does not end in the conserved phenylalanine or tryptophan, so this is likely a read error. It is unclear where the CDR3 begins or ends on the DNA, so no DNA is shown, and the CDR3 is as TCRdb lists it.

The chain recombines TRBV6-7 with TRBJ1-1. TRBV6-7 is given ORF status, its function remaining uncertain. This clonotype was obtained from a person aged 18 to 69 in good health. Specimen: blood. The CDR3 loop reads CASSYKSGPV.